The sequence of this T cell receptor beta chain was determined in a study of T cell repertoires in cytomegalovirus infection. Study details: Carrying CMV and the relevant HLA type showed in public TCR beta signatures.

Germline CDR1 is SEHNR and CDR2 is FQNEAQ (reference sequence). The germline V and J ends were trimmed by 1 base and 7 bases, with 17 bases remaining between them. This CDR3 spans 16 amino acids. This clonotype has at least ten counts. Its antigen is currently unknown. The study's findings and limits: Dominant in the ex vivo response were TCR beta clonotypes restricted by HLA-C and specific for CMV. Using cumulative public TCR beta family frequency, the authors identified those who carried CMV together with the relevant HLA.

TCRdb ran MiXCR on the reads and lists one entry per CDR3 protein. The table has approximately 550,000 distinct CDR3 sequences, approximately 16% seen once. This chain joins TRBV7-9 and TRBJ2-1; possible D gene TRBD2, 5 bases. The specimen was CD8+ T cells from PBMCs. This receptor was obtained from a human donor in good health (CMV status not recorded). Some clones in this sample may be carry-over from other donors' samples. The CDR3 DNA is TGTGCCAGCAGCTTAGGCCGGGAAGGGCCCCAGAATGAGCAGTTCTTC. It yields the protein CASSLGREGPQNEQFF.